A single sample gave rise to the 19 T cell receptor beta chains below, sequenced in a study of cytomegalovirus exposure and HLA in healthy donors. Both 60 Vbeta primers and 13 Jbeta primers went into the PCR. TCRdb's table, derived via immunoSEQ multiplex PCR, lists solely in-frame clones and lacks some. The sample contains around 68,000 clones, about 68% of which appear only once. What was sequenced was PBMCs. The receptors here all came from a woman aged 30 to 39 in good health and CMV-seropositive.

This chain joins TRBV5-1 and TRBJ2-2, with 9 bases aligning to TRBD2. V gave up 0 bases and J gave up 2 bases; unmatched junction bases: 2. There are 16 residues in the CDR3. The germline CDR1 and CDR2 sequences are SGHRS and YFSETQ. The CDR3 is CASSLGLADNTGELFF. CDR3 in DNA: TGCGCCAGCAGCTTGGGACTAGCGGATAACACCGGGGAGCTGTTTTTT.

This clone was counted a few times. This chain connects TRBV19 to TRBJ1-1, with 7 bases matching TRBD1. Looked up from germline, CDR1 is LNHDA and CDR2 is SQIVND (reference sequence). The V and J ends lost 4 bases and 0 bases, in that order; junction bases with no gene match: 8. The CDR3 is made up of 16 amino acids. The CDR3 reads CASSTRPGQVNTEAFF. The CDR3 coding sequence is TGTGCCAGTAGTACGCGCCCCGGACAGGTGAACACTGAAGCTTTCTTT.

This rearrangement joins TRBV11-2 to TRBJ2-3; TRBD2 might be the D (5 bases). V was pared by 5 bases and J by 5 bases, with 11 bases between. Germline V gene sequence: CDR1 SGHAT, CDR2 FQNNGV. The CDR3 is 13 amino acids. The CDR3 is CASSGSGGDTQYF. The CDR3 DNA is TGTGCCAGCAGCGGAAGCGGCGGAGATACGCAGTATTTT.

The chain employs TRBV7-2 and TRBJ2-5, with 11 bases fitting TRBD2. V was pared by 4 bases and J by 2 bases, with 3 bases of the junction left unmatched. This CDR3 has 15 residues. Germline V gene data show CDR1 as SGHTA and CDR2 as FQGNSA. CDR3: CASSSGTSGQETQYF. CDR3 nucleotides: TGTGCCAGCAGCTCCGGGACTAGCGGTCAAGAGACCCAGTACTTC.

The chain combines TRBV9 with TRBJ2-3, with TRBD1 identical over 10 bases. The CDR3 length is 15 residues. Germline-derived CDR1 and CDR2 are SGDLS and YYNGEE. Trimming removed 0 bases from V and 3 bases from J; junction bases left unmatched: 1. In DNA, the CDR3 is TGTGCCAGCAGCGTAGGGGACAGGGGAACAGATACGCAGTATTTT. Translated, it gives CASSVGDRGTDTQYF.

The chain recombines TRBV5-1 with TRBJ2-7, with D possibly matching TRBD1 (5 bases). Per the germline V gene, CDR1 is SGHRS and CDR2 is YFSETQ. Trimming left V 0 bases short and J 3 bases short, with 7 bases between. The CDR3 contains 13 residues. Written as DNA, the CDR3 is TGCGCCAGCAGCTTGGAGGGGCTCTACGAGCAGTACTTC. Translated: CASSLEGLYEQYF. The variable domain in full, with the rest retrieved from reference TRBV5-1 and TRBJ2-7, is KAGVTQTPRYLIKTRGQQVTLSCSPISGHRSVSWYQQTPGQGLQFLFEYFSETQRNKGNFPGRFSGRQFSNSRSEMNVSTLELGDSALYLCASSLEGLYEQYFGPGTRLTVT.

V is TRBV9 and J is TRBJ2-1; a possible D gene is TRBD1 (6 bases). Trimming removed 0 bases from V and 3 bases from J, with 10 bases in between. The CDR3 length is 15 residues. Germline CDR1 is SGDLS and CDR2 is YYNGEE. In DNA, the CDR3 is TGTGCCAGCAGCGTAGGGGACATGAGCTACAATGAGCAGTTCTTC. As protein: CASSVGDMSYNEQFF. The whole variable domain, remainder taken from reference TRBV9 and TRBJ2-1, is DSGVTQTPKHLITATGQRVTLRCSPRSGDLSVYWYQQSLDQGLQFLIQYYNGEERAKGNILERFSAQQFPDLHSELNLSSLELGDSALYFCASSVGDMSYNEQFFGPGTRLTVL.

V is TRBV10-3 and J is TRBJ2-5, with 9 bases lining up with TRBD2. This CDR3 is built from 14 residues. The V segment lost 5 bases and the J segment 5 bases; nucleotides outside the gene matches: 6. The germline V gene has CDR1 ENHRY and CDR2 SYGVKD. The chain's CDR3 is CAISYSGSGETQYF. CDR3 nucleotide sequence: TGTGCCATCAGTTATAGCGGGAGTGGGGAGACCCAGTACTTC.

This clone occurred a few times. The J gene is TRBJ2-5, the V gene TRBV6-5; the D gene is possibly TRBD1 (5 bases). Germline V lookup: CDR1 MNHEY, CDR2 SVGAGI. Trimming removed 6 bases at V and 7 bases at J, with 12 bases between. This CDR3 is 12 amino acids long. CDR3 coding DNA: TGTGCCAGCAGGGAAGGGGAAAGGACCCAGTACTTC. Translated: CASREGERTQYF.

J is TRBJ2-5 and V is TRBV7-6; tentatively, D is TRBD1 (6 bases). TRBJ2-7 explains the end of the DNA better; the J call may be wrong. The CDR3 is 16 amino acids. In germline, CDR1 is SGHVS, CDR2 FNYEAQ. The DNA for the CDR3 is TGTGCCAGCAGCTTAATCAGGGGACGAAGAAATTACGAGCAGTACTTC. This sequence encodes CASSLIRGRRNYEQYF.

V gene TRBV5-6 combines with J gene TRBJ2-1, with D tentatively TRBD2 (6 bases). Germline CDR1 reads SGHDT; CDR2 reads YYEEEE. V lost 3 bases and J 7 bases, leaving 17 bases between the germline ends. The CDR3 sequence is 15 residues long. As DNA, the CDR3 is TGTGCCAGCAGCTCGTCTGCGCGGGGACGGAATGAGCAGTTCTTC. Amino acids: CASSSSARGRNEQFF.

The chain has TRBV5-4 and TRBJ2-5, with TRBD1 as a possible D gene (5 bases). Germline V CDR1 and CDR2: SGHNT, YYREEE (reference sequence). This CDR3 comprises 14 residues. Trimming pared 0 bases from V and 1 base from J, leaving 7 bases between. CDR3 DNA sequence: TGTGCCAGCAGCTTGGTAGGGGTCCAAGAGACCCAGTACTTC. Translated, it gives CASSLVGVQETQYF.

Only one count was recorded for this clone. The V gene is TRBV28, the J gene TRBJ2-7, with 7 bases lining up with TRBD1. Looked up from germline, CDR1 is MDHEN and CDR2 is SYDVKM. The CDR3 is made up of 14 amino acids. The trim removed 6 bases at V and 5 bases at J, leaving 10 bases unmatched. The CDR3 is CASRRRGRANEQYF. The CDR3 DNA sequence: TGTGCCAGCAGGCGAAGGGGGCGAGCGAACGAGCAGTACTTC.

Comments on this clone: At one of its ends the junction is not consistent with the germline gene, which may arise from a read error. This CDR3 reads CASSQEPGYSYNEQFF. The CDR3 bases are TGTGCCAGCAGCCAAGAGCCCGGTTATTCCTACAATGAGCAGTTCTTC. The rearrangement uses TRBV4-1 and TRBJ2-1; D is ambiguous. The CDR3 spans 16 residues. Germline CDR1 reads MGHRA; CDR2 reads YSYEKL.

This sequence joins TRBV30 and TRBJ2-5; 10 positions agree with TRBD1. The CDR3 is 15 residues long. V lost 0 bases to trimming and J lost 5 bases; unmatched junction nucleotides: 6. From germline, CDR1 is GTSNPN and CDR2 SVGIG (reference sequence). The CDR3 DNA reads as TGTGCCTGGAGTGTCAAGGGACAGGGGTTGGAGACCCAGTACTTC. It translates to CAWSVKGQGLETQYF.

The chain carries TRBV11-2 and TRBJ2-5; 10 bases map to TRBD2. This CDR3 is 16 amino acids long. In germline, CDR1 is SGHAT, CDR2 FQNNGV. Trimming at V came to 5 bases and at J to 4 bases, leaving 10 bases not matched to a gene. The CDR3 region is CASSLGLAEAGETQYF. The CDR3 DNA is TGTGCCAGCAGCCTAGGACTAGCGGAGGCGGGAGAGACCCAGTACTTC.

This clone was seen only a few times. The V call is TRBV14, the J call TRBJ2-2; D ambiguous. This CDR3 contains 13 residues. CDR1 and CDR2 from the germline V gene are SGHDN and FVKESK. V was pared by 4 bases and J by 7 bases, with 10 bases between. The CDR3 region has the DNA TGTGCCAGCAGCCCGGTTTTTGACGGGGAGCTGTTTTTT. It encodes CASSPVFDGELFF.

This clone has more than one count but fewer than ten. The same CDR3 is also encoded by other DNA sequences in this sample. The gene calls are TRBV2 and TRBJ2-7; TRBD2 matches 11 bases. Trimming at V came to 1 base and at J to 4 bases, leaving 3 bases not matched to a gene. CDR1 and CDR2 (germline): SNHLY, FYNNEI. This CDR3 region has 15 residues. The chain's CDR3 is CASSEGLAGIYEQYF. The CDR3 DNA reads as TGTGCCAGCAGTGAAGGACTAGCGGGAATATACGAGCAGTACTTC.

The V and J genes are TRBV28 and TRBJ1-2; D call uncertain. The CDR3 covers 14 residues. Germline V gene sequence: CDR1 MDHEN, CDR2 SYDVKM. V shed 3 bases and J shed 2 bases, with 10 bases lying between them. The CDR3 spells CASSFGQVNYGYTF. In nucleotides, the CDR3 is TGTGCCAGCAGTTTTGGTCAGGTGAACTATGGCTACACCTTC.